A single sample gave rise to the 19 T cell receptor beta chains below, sequenced in a study of blood T cell repertoires in COVID-19. The repertoire was sequenced with immunoSEQ multiplex PCR; TCRdb's copy has only in-frame clones and lacks some. The sample has 150,000 to 160,000 clones; approximately 83% are singletons. The sequenced sample was peripheral blood. The receptor set was obtained from a woman aged 60-70 years with acute or convalescent COVID-19.

The V call is TRBV6-6, the J call TRBJ1-1, with D possibly being TRBD1 (5 bases). This CDR3 is 17 amino acids long. Trimming shortened V by 5 bases and J by 11 bases, and 30 bases separated the two germline ends. From germline, CDR1 is MNHNY and CDR2 SVGAGI (reference sequence). In DNA, the CDR3 is TGTGCCAGCAGTCCAAGCTTCAGGGTCCGCTCACTGATTCAGGCTTTCTTT. Protein sequence: CASSPSFRVRSLIQAFF.

The chain couples TRBV7-3 to TRBJ2-3; D gene uncertain. The CDR3 has 13 amino acids. The germline CDR1 and CDR2 sequences are SGHTA and FQGTGA. Trimming shortened V by 0 bases and J by 8 bases, and 9 bases separated the two germline ends. The CDR3: CASSLTSPGTQYF. CDR3 coding DNA: TGTGCCAGCAGCTTAACGAGTCCTGGTACGCAGTATTTT.

The J gene is TRBJ2-2, the V gene TRBV28; D perhaps matches TRBD2 (6 bases). The germline gives CDR1 MDHEN, CDR2 SYDVKM. Between the trimmed V and J ends, which lost 8 bases and 0 bases, there was a span of 13 bases. The CDR3 contains 15 residues. The CDR3 spells CASVRGSPNTGELFF. CDR3 bases: TGTGCCAGCGTTCGGGGGAGCCCGAACACCGGGGAGCTGTTTTTT.

The chain is built from TRBV6-6 and TRBJ1-1; no clear D gene. Germline assignment: CDR1 MNHNY and CDR2 SVGAGI (reference sequence). This CDR3 is 15 amino acids long. With 5 bases removed from V and 0 bases from J, the gap between germline ends came to 13 bases. CDR3 residues: CASSIRSGMNTEAFF. DNA of the CDR3: TGTGCCAGCAGTATTAGGTCGGGGATGAACACTGAAGCTTTCTTT.

J is TRBJ2-1 and V is TRBV11-2; 16 nucleotides align to TRBD2. The trim removed 4 bases at V and 8 bases at J, leaving 11 bases unmatched. CDR1 and CDR2 from the germline V gene are SGHAT and FQNNGV. CDR3 length: 18 residues. As DNA, the CDR3 is TGTGCCAGCAGCTCGCCGGGACTAGCGGGGGGGCCGTGGGATGAGCAGTTCTTC. Its protein is CASSSPGLAGGPWDEQFF.

V and J are TRBV28 and TRBJ2-5, with D possibly being TRBD1 (7 bases). CDR1 and CDR2 from the germline V gene are MDHEN and SYDVKM. V gave up 6 bases and J gave up 5 bases, with 16 bases separating them. The CDR3 sequence is 14 residues long. Here the CDR3 reads CASSPGQAGETQYF. CDR3 DNA sequence: TGTGCCAGCAGCCCAGGACAGGCGGGGGAGACCCAGTACTTC.

The chain employs TRBV5-6 and TRBJ2-1; D remains ambiguous. The germline V gene has CDR1 SGHDT and CDR2 YYEEEE. The V end lost 2 bases, the J end lost 10 bases, and 7 bases lay between the germline ends. This CDR3 has 11 residues. The CDR3 protein is CASSLRREQFF. The CDR3 DNA reads TGTGCCAGCAGCTTACGGCGGGAGCAGTTCTTC.

This clone came up a few times. The chain joins TRBV5-1 to TRBJ2-3; possibly TRBD2 for D (6 bases). The CDR3 covers 15 residues. CDR1 is SGHRS and CDR2 is YFSETQ in the germline V gene. V was trimmed by 4 bases and J by 1 base, leaving 13 bases between them. The CDR3 DNA reads as TGCGCCAGCAGCCGACGAACGGGGGGCACAGATACGCAGTATTTT. Its translation is CASSRRTGGTDTQYF.

DNA for the CDR3: TGTGCCAGCAGCCGTGTTCAGGGTGGAAAACTGTTTTTT. Its translation is CASSRVQGGKLFF. The chain combines TRBV12-3 or TRBV12-4 with TRBJ1-4; weak D call: TRBD1 (5 bases). The CDR3 runs to 13 residues. The V gene lost 6 bases and the J gene lost 10 bases, with 15 bases spanning the gap.

The chain carries TRBV30 and TRBJ2-5, with 7 bases lining up with TRBD2. V shed 1 base and J 5 bases; nucleotides not matched to a gene: 7. The germline V gene encodes CDR1 GTSNPN and CDR2 SVGIG (reference sequence). There are 14 residues in the CDR3. The CDR3 nucleotides read TGTGCCTGGAGTGCCGGGAGGCGAGAGGAGACCCAGTACTTC. Encoded protein: CAWSAGRREETQYF.

This clone was picked up a small number of times. Here the CDR3 DNA reads TGTGCCAGCAGTTCTACAGTAGGGGCTAATGAAAAACTGTTTTTT. It encodes CASSSTVGANEKLFF. The V gene is TRBV6-6, the J gene TRBJ1-4, with a tentative D call TRBD1 (5 bases). The CDR3 has 15 residues. The V and J ends lost 4 bases and 3 bases respectively, with 12 bases between them. From germline, CDR1 is MNHNY and CDR2 SVGAGI (reference sequence).

The chain links TRBV6-5 to TRBJ1-2, with 11 bases aligning to TRBD1. CDR3 length equals 14 residues. Germline lookup yields CDR1 MNHEY and CDR2 SVGAGI. V trimming: 8 bases; J trimming: 5 bases; junction bases outside the gene matches: 7. The CDR3 region is CASGGQGAGYGYTF. CDR3 sequence (DNA): TGTGCCAGCGGCGGACAGGGGGCCGGGTATGGCTACACCTTC.

J is TRBJ1-2 and V is TRBV29-1, with 8 bases identical to TRBD1. V was clipped by 7 bases and J by 8 bases; unmatched bases: 12. The germline V gene encodes CDR1 SQVTM and CDR2 ANQGSEA. This CDR3 has 13 residues. CDR3 amino acids: CSASGGARVGYTF. DNA for the CDR3: TGCAGCGCCTCAGGGGGCGCGAGAGTAGGCTACACCTTC.

The rearrangement uses TRBV7-2 and TRBJ1-2; D might be TRBD1 (5 bases). Germline CDR1 SGHTA, CDR2 FQGNSA. Trimming removed 2 bases at V and 4 bases at J, with 14 bases between. The CDR3 totals 15 residues. The DNA of the CDR3 is TGTGCCAGCAGCTTATCTGCAGGGCCCTTCTATGGCTACACCTTC. It codes for CASSLSAGPFYGYTF.

The rearrangement joins TRBV11-2 to TRBJ2-7; D is unresolved. In germline, CDR1 is SGHAT, CDR2 FQNNGV. Trimming stripped 2 bases from V and 6 bases from J, with 11 bases between. The CDR3 loop spans 13 amino acids. The CDR3 region has the DNA TGTGCCAGCAGCTTATTAAGATTAGCCGAGCAGTACTTC. It encodes CASSLLRLAEQYF. The full variable domain, its missing parts supplied by reference TRBV11-2 and TRBJ2-7, is EAGVAQSPRYKIIEKRQSVAFWCNPISGHATLYWYQQILGQGPKLLIQFQNNGVVDDSQLPKDRFSAERLKGVDSTLKIQPAKLEDSAVYLCASSLLRLAEQYFGPGTRLTVT.

As regards this clone: The same CDR3 is also encoded by other DNA sequences in this sample. The genes are TRBV28 and TRBJ2-7, with 8 bases identical to TRBD2. The CDR3 is made up of 14 amino acids. J lost 2 bases, V lost 2 bases, and 2 bases had no gene match. Germline V gene data show CDR1 as MDHEN and CDR2 as SYDVKM. As DNA, the CDR3 is TGTGCCAGCAGTTTAGGCGGGGGGACCTACGAGCAGTACGTC. Its translation is CASSLGGGTYEQYV.

This clone was observed a single time. This chain joins TRBV6-5 and TRBJ1-5; D might be TRBD1 (5 bases). The CDR3 length is 16 residues. The germline V gene encodes CDR1 MNHEY and CDR2 SVGAGI. V lost 2 bases to trimming and J lost 0 bases, with 11 bases between them. DNA for the CDR3: TGTGCCAGCAGTTACGCCAGGGCAGATAGCAATCAGCCCCAGCATTTT. Encoded protein: CASSYARADSNQPQHF.

The V and J genes are TRBV3-1 (or the pseudogene TRBV3-2) and TRBJ2-1, with 9 bases lining up with TRBD2. The V segment lost 3 bases and the J segment 14 bases; nucleotides outside the gene matches: 5. The CDR3 length is 12 residues. From germline, CDR1 is LGHDT and CDR2 YNNKEL (reference sequence). The CDR3 loop is CASSQAGTSKFF. CDR3 sequence (DNA): TGTGCCAGCAGCCAGGCCGGGACTAGCAAGTTCTTC.

The chain has TRBV6-6 and TRBJ1-5; D gene ambiguous. Trimming shortened V by 0 bases and J by 3 bases, and 6 bases separated the two germline ends. Germline V gene sequence: CDR1 MNHNY, CDR2 SVGAGI (reference sequence). CDR3 length: 14 residues. CDR3 amino acids: CASSYSSFNQPQHF. The DNA for the CDR3 is TGTGCCAGCAGTTACTCCTCTTTCAATCAGCCCCAGCATTTT.